This section outlines one T cell receptor beta chain sequence together with its context. Antigen: not known. The PCR was carried out with 60 Vbeta primers and 13 Jbeta primers. Measured with immunoSEQ multiplex PCR; TCRdb has only the in-frame clones, and not every one. The sample includes about 83,000 clones, 70% to 75% of them seen just once. This entry comes from a study of cytomegalovirus exposure and HLA in healthy donors. The germline V gene encodes CDR1 MNHEY and CDR2 SVGAGI. The CDR3 contains 15 residues. Trimming removed 6 bases at V and 1 base at J, with 14 bases between. Findings and caveats of the study: A previous analysis found most TCR beta V segments productive roughly 90% or roughly 30% of the time. DRB1 showed the most TCR associations and HLA-C the fewest in a later analysis, as rates varied by HLA locus. Roughly uniform sequencing depth across donors was assumed, possibly incorrectly.

The origin of this receptor is a man in his fifties or sixties in good health and CMV-seronegative. Sequencing was carried out using PBMCs. This chain uses TRBV6-5 with TRBJ2-3; D is possibly TRBD1 (5 bases). The CDR3 DNA reads as TGTGCCAGCAGAAGGGGTTCCACCCGCACAGATACGCAGTATTTT. Encoded protein: CASRRGSTRTDTQYF.